These T cell receptor beta chains were read from a single sample in a study of blood T cell repertoires in COVID-19. Measured with immunoSEQ multiplex PCR; TCRdb has only the in-frame clones, and not every one. The sample includes 300,000 to 400,000 clones, more than 75% of them seen just once. Sequenced sample: PBMCs or T cells enriched from blood (not recorded which). The receptors were sampled from a woman aged 25 to 39 who had recovered from COVID-19. CDR3s include the opening cysteine and the closing phenylalanine or tryptophan. Fields, in order: D gene, J gene, V gene, clone size, CDR3 DNA, CDR3 protein. D genes are given only for firm matches. Clone size, where shown, is once, few, many, or a class for clones that have expanded.

>NA|TRBJ1-6|TRBV7-9|NA
TGTGCCAGCAGCCCTCTCTCACCCCTCCACTTT
CASSPLSPLHF
>NA|TRBJ2-7|TRBV30|NA
TGTGCCTGGACCGACAGTCGGCGGGGTTACGAGCAGTACTTC
CAWTDSRRGYEQYF
>NA|TRBJ1-4|TRBV27|NA
TGTGCCAGCAGTTCCCTTCCCGTGGGTGCGGCTAATGAAAAACTGTTTTTT
CASSSLPVGAANEKLFF
>NA|TRBJ2-5|TRBV2|NA
TGTGCCAGCAGTACCCGACACGAAGAGACCCAGTACTTC
CASSTRHEETQYF
>NA|TRBJ1-4|TRBV5-8|few
TGTGCCAGCAGCGGACATGGGTTTAATGAAAAACTGTTTTTT
CASSGHGFNEKLFF
>TRBD2|TRBJ2-3|TRBV6-4|NA
TGTGCCAGCAGTGACGTCGGGGGGGGAGATACGCAGTATTTT
CASSDVGGGDTQYF
>TRBD2|TRBJ2-1|TRBV4-2|NA
TGTGCCAGCAGCCAATTACCCACCACGTCTGGCGGGGGTAGGGGTGAGCAGTTCTTC
CASSQLPTTSGGGRGEQFF
>TRBD1|TRBJ1-6|TRBV28|NA
TGTGCCAGCAGTCCCCAAATAGGGGGCGCCTATAATTCACCCCTCCACTTT
CASSPQIGGAYNSPLHF
>TRBD2|TRBJ2-5|TRBV7-6|NA
TGTGCCAGCAGCTTAGAAGTGGCTAGCGGGGGGTCAGAGACCCAGTACTTC
CASSLEVASGGSETQYF
>NA|TRBJ2-4|TRBV2|NA
TGTGCCAGCATGGGCTTAGCCAAAAACATTCAGTACTTC
CASMGLAKNIQYF
>NA|TRBJ2-1|TRBV3-1/TRBV3-2|NA
TGTGCCAGCAGCCAAGTCGGGGAGCTAGCACACAATGAGCAGTTCTTC
CASSQVGELAHNEQFF
>TRBD1|TRBJ1-6|TRBV7-9|NA
TGTGCCAGCAGCGGACAGGGGGCGAATTCACCCCTCCACTTT
CASSGQGANSPLHF
>TRBD1|TRBJ2-7|TRBV14|NA
TGTGCCAGCAGCCCTCTAGGGACAGTGGACGAGCAGTACTTC
CASSPLGTVDEQYF
>NA|TRBJ1-1|TRBV30|once
TGTGCGACCGGGGGTACGTGGACTGAAGCTTTCTTT
CATGGTWTEAFF
>NA|TRBJ2-3|TRBV29-1|NA
TGCAGCGTTGTGGGCCCCCAGGGCCAGCCTGGCACAGATACGCAGTATTTT
CSVVGPQGQPGTDTQYF
>TRBD1|TRBJ1-1|TRBV10-3|NA
TGTGCCATCAGTGAGACGGACAGGGGATCAGTCTCTGAAGCTTTCTTT
CAISETDRGSVSEAFF
>NA|TRBJ1-2|TRBV11-3|NA
TGTGCCAGCAGCTCGTTTAGGGGTGGATTCTACTATGGCTACACCTTC
CASSSFRGGFYYGYTF
>NA|TRBJ1-2|TRBV4-3|NA
TGCGCCAGCAGCCAAGATCTTGGGGAGAACTATGGCTACACCTTC
CASSQDLGENYGYTF
>NA|TRBJ1-2|TRBV6-5|NA
TGTGCCAGCAGAACACAGGGTTACTATGGCTACACCTTC
CASRTQGYYGYTF
>NA|TRBJ2-2|TRBV5-6|NA
TGTGCCAGCAGCTTGCTGACAGGAGGTCCCGGGGAGCTGTTTTTT
CASSLLTGGPGELFF